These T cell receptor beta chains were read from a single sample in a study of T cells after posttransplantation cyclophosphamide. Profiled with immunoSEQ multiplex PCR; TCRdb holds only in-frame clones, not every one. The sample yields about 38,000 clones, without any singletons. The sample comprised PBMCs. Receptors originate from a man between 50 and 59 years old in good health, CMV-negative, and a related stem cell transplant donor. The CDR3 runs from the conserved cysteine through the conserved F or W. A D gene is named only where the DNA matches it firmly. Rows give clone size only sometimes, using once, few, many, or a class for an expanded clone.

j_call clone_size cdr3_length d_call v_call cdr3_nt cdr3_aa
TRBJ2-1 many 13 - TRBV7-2 TGTGCCAGCAGCAAGACAGGAGACAATGAGCAGTTCTTC CASSKTGDNEQFF
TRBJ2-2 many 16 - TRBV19 TGTGCCAGTAGTATAGACGCAGGGTCTGACACCGGGGAGCTGTTTTTT CASSIDAGSDTGELFF
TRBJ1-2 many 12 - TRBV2 TGTGCCAGCAGTGACGACAGCTATGGCTACACCTTC CASSDDSYGYTF
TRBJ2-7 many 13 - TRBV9 TGTGCCAGCAGCGCCAACAGGGGAGGCGAGCAGTACTTC CASSANRGGEQYF
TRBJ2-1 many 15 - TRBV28 TGTGCCAGCAGGGCCTGGCAGGGGACCTACAATGAGCAGTTCTTC CASRAWQGTYNEQFF
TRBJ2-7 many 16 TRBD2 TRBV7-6 TGTGCCAGCAGCTTAGGGGAGGGTGTACTTTCGGGAGAGCAGTACTTC CASSLGEGVLSGEQYF
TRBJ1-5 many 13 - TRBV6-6 TGTGCCAGCAGTTACAGGGCGGGGCAGCCCCAGCATTTT CASSYRAGQPQHF
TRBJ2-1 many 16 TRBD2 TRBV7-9 TGTGCCAGCAGTAAGAGCGGGAGCTTAACCCACAATGAGCAGTTCTTC CASSKSGSLTHNEQFF
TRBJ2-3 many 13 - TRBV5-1 TGCGCCAGCAGCTTCGACAGTACAGATACGCAGTATTTT CASSFDSTDTQYF
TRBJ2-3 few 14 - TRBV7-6 TGTGTCAGCAGCATCACAGGACACACAGATACGCAGTATTTT CVSSITGHTDTQYF
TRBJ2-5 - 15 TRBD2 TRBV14 TGTGCCAGCAGCCAAGTGACTAGCGCGAGGGAGACCCAGTACTTC CASSQVTSARETQYF
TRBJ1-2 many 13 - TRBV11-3 TGTGCCAGCAGCTTAGACAGCGGCTATGGCTACACCTTC CASSLDSGYGYTF
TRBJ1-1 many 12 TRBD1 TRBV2 TGTGCCAGCAGCGTGACAGGGACTGAAGCTTTCTTT CASSVTGTEAFF
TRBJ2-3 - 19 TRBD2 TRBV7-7 TGTGCTAGCAGCTTAGCCCCGACTAGCGGGAGTAAGCCGTCAGATACGCAGTATTTT CASSLAPTSGSKPSDTQYF
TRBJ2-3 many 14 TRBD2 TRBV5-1 TGCGCCAGCAGCCCGGCGGGGGGCGCAGATACGCAGTATTTT CASSPAGGADTQYF
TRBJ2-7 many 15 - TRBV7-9 TGTGCCAGCAGCCAGGGTGTCTTGGATCCCTACGAGCAGTACTTC CASSQGVLDPYEQYF
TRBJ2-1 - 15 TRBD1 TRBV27 TGTGCCAGCTCCGCCGGGACAGGGGGCGGCTATGAGCAGTTCTTC CASSAGTGGGYEQFF
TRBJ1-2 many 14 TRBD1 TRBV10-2 TGCGCCAGCAACGAGCAGGGGGCTTGGGGAGGCTACACCTTC CASNEQGAWGGYTF
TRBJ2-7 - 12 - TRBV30 TGTGCCTGGAGTTTTGTGAGGTTCGAGCAGTACTTC CAWSFVRFEQYF
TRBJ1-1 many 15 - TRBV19 TGTGCCAGTAGTATAGCAGGCCATCAGGACACTGAAGCTTTCTTT CASSIAGHQDTEAFF
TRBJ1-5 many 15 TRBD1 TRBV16 TGTGCCAGCAGCCAGGAGGGACAGGGCTGGCAGCCCCAGCATTTT CASSQEGQGWQPQHF
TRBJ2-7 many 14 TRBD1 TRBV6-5 TGTGCCAGCAGGTCCGGGACAGGGTCTCACGAGCAGTACTTC CASRSGTGSHEQYF
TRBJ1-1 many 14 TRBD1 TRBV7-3 TGTGCCAGCAGCTCACAGGGGGTGCGAATGGAAGCTTTCTTT CASSSQGVRMEAFF
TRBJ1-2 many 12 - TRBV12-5 TGTGCTAGTGCTTATGGGAGATATGGCTACACCTTC CASAYGRYGYTF
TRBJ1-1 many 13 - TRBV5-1 TGCGCCAGCAGCAATATAGGGGGGGCTGAAGCTTTCTTT CASSNIGGAEAFF
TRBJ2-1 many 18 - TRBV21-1 TGTGCCAGCAGCGGACAGGGGATTACGGGAGGGCCGGGTAATGAGCAGTTCTTC CASSGQGITGGPGNEQFF
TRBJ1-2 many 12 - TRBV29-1 TGCAGCGTTGGGGCAGGGCCCTATGGCTACACCTTC CSVGAGPYGYTF
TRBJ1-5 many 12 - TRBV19 TGTGCCAGTACCCCAAGTCGGGGGCCCCAGCATTTT CASTPSRGPQHF
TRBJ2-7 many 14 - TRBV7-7 TGTGCCAGCAGCTTAGTTCCTTTTGCGGACGAGCAGTACTTC CASSLVPFADEQYF
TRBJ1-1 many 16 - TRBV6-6 TGTGCCAGCAGCCCAATATCGAGGAGTAGCAACACTGAAGCTTTCTTT CASSPISRSSNTEAFF
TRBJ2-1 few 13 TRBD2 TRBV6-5 TGTGCCAGCAGTTATGGGGGGGGTGGGGAGCAGTTCTTC CASSYGGGGEQFF
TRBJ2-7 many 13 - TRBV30 TGTGCCTGGTCCTACCGGGACAACTACGAGCAGTACTTC CAWSYRDNYEQYF